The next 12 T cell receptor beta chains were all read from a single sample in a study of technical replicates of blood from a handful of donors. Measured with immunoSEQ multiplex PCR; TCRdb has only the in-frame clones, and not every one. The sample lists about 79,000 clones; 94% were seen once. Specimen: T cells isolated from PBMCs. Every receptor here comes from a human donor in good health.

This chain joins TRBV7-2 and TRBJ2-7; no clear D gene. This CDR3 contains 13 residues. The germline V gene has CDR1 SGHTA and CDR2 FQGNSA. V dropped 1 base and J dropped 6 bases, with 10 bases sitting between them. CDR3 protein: CASSLVLVGEQYF. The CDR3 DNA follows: TGTGCCAGCAGCTTAGTTTTGGTCGGCGAGCAGTACTTC.

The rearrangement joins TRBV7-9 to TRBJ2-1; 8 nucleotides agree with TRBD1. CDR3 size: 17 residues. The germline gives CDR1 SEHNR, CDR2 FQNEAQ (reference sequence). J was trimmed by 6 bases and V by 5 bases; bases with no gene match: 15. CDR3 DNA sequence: TGTGCCAGCAGCCCCGAACGGGGACAGGCCGCCTTCAATGAGCAGTTCTTC. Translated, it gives CASSPERGQAAFNEQFF.

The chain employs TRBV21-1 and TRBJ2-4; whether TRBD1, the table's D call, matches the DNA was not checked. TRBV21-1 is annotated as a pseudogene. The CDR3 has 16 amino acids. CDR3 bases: TGTGCCAGCAGCCTGCGGACAGGGGCCGACAAAAACATTCAGTACTTC. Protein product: CASSLRTGADKNIQYF.

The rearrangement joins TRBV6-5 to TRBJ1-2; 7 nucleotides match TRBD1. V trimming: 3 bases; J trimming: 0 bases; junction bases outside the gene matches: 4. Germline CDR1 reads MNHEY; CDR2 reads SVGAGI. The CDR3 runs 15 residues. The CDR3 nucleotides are TGTGCCAGCAGTTATGGCGGGACAGCTAACTATGGCTACACCTTC. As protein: CASSYGGTANYGYTF.

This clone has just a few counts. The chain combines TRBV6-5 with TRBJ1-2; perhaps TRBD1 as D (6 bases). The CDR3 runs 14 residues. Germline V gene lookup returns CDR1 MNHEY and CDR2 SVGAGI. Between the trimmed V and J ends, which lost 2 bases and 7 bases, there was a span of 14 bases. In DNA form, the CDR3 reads TGTGCCAGCAGTTACCGGGGGGCAGGGGTTGGCTACACCTTC. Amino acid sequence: CASSYRGAGVGYTF.

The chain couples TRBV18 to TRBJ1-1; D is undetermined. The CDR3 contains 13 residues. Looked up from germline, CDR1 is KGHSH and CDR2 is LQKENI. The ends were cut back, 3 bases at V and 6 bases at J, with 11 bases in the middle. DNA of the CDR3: TGTGCCAGCTCACCTAGCTGGCAGTCTGAAGCTTTCTTT. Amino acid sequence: CASSPSWQSEAFF.

The CDR3 loop is CASRSRPGAPSSYEQYF. The CDR3, as DNA: TGTGCCAGCAGGTCGCGCCCAGGGGCGCCTAGCTCCTACGAGCAGTACTTC. The chain employs TRBV27 and TRBJ2-7; a possible D gene is TRBD1 (6 bases). The germline V gene has CDR1 MNHEY and CDR2 SMNVEV (reference sequence). V dropped 6 bases and J dropped 0 bases, with 21 bases sitting between them. This CDR3 comprises 17 residues.

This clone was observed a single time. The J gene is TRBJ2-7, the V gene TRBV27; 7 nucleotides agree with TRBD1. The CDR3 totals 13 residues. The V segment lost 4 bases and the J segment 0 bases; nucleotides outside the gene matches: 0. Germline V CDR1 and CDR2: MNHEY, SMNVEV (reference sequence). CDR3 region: CASSSGGSYEQYF. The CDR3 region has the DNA TGTGCCAGCAGTTCAGGGGGCTCCTACGAGCAGTACTTC.

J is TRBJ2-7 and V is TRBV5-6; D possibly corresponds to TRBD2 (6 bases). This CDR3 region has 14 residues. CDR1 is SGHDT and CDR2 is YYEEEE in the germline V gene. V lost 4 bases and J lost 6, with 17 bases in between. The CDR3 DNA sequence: TGTGCCAGCAGCGGAGATGTTCGGGGGAGCGAGCAGTACTTC. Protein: CASSGDVRGSEQYF.

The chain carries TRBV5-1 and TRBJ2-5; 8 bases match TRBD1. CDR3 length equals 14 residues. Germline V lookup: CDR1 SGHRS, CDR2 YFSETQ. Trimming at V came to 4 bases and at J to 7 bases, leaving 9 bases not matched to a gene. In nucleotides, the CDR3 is TGCGCCAGCAGCAAGGACAGGGCCCCAGGGACCCAGTACTTC. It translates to CASSKDRAPGTQYF.

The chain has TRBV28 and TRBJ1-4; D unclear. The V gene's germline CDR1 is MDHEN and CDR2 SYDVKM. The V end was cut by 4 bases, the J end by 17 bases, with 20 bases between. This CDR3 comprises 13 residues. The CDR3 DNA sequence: TGTGCCAGCAGTTCGAACCCGGGAGGCCGACCTTTTTTT. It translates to CASSSNPGGRPFF.

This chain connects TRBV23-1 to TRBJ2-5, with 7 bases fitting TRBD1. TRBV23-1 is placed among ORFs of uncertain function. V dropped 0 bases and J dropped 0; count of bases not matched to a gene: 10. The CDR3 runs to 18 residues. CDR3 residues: CASSQSRSRRGHQETQYF. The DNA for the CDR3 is TGCGCCAGCAGTCAATCGCGATCTCGAAGGGGGCACCAAGAGACCCAGTACTTC.